Below are 15 T cell receptor beta chains sequenced from a single sample in a study of T cell changes during pregnancy in multiple sclerosis. Clones were read by immunoSEQ multiplex PCR, and TCRdb kept only the in-frame ones, dropping some. The sample has approximately 80,000 clones, 80% to 95% seen once. This material consisted of peripheral blood, taken in the second trimester of pregnancy. The receptor set was obtained from a female donor in good health, enrolled as a control in a pregnancy study.

This clone was counted once. The chain is built from TRBV30 and TRBJ1-4; TRBD1 agrees at 7 bases. Germline CDR1 GTSNPN, CDR2 SVGIG (reference sequence). The V gene end was trimmed by 8 bases and the J gene end by 4 bases; junction bases not matched to a gene: 10. The CDR3 has 14 amino acids. CDR3 amino acids: CAGLDRALNEKLFF. The CDR3 DNA sequence: TGTGCCGGTCTAGACAGGGCCCTTAATGAAAAACTGTTTTTT.

The chain combines TRBV7-6 with TRBJ1-4; 7 bases align to TRBD1. Trimming cost V 5 bases and J 6 bases; bases outside gene matches: 12. Germline CDR1 and CDR2: SGHVS and FNYEAQ. There are 16 residues in the CDR3. The CDR3 DNA follows: TGTGCCAGCAGCAATACGGTGAGACAGGGTGATGAAAAACTGTTTTTT. Amino acid sequence: CASSNTVRQGDEKLFF.

The chain has TRBV5-4 and TRBJ1-1; the D is unclear. CDR1 and CDR2 (germline): SGHNT, YYREEE (reference sequence). CDR3 length: 15 residues. Trimming stripped 5 bases from V and 3 bases from J, with 17 bases between. The CDR3 nucleotides read TGTGCCAGCAGTTTTGGAGGGAGGATCGACACTGAAGCTTTCTTT. This sequence encodes CASSFGGRIDTEAFF.

This sequence joins TRBV5-1 and TRBJ2-3; D may be TRBD2 (6 bases). With 0 bases removed from V and 3 bases from J, the gap between germline ends came to 14 bases. Germline V gene data show CDR1 as SGHRS and CDR2 as YFSETQ. The CDR3 has 16 residues. Here the CDR3 DNA reads TGCGCCAGCAGCTTGGCCTACGGGGGTAGTACAGATACGCAGTATTTT. This codes for CASSLAYGGSTDTQYF.

CDR3 amino acids: CASSMGQLNQPQHF. CDR3 nucleotides: TGTGCCAGTAGTATGGGACAGTTGAATCAGCCCCAGCATTTT. This rearrangement joins TRBV19 to TRBJ1-5; 7 nucleotides match TRBD1. The CDR3 loop spans 14 amino acids. Germline CDR1 is LNHDA and CDR2 is SQIVND (reference sequence). V lost 3 bases to trimming and J lost 4 bases; unmatched junction nucleotides: 3.

J is TRBJ2-1 and V is TRBV13; the match to TRBD2 covers 10 bases. The V segment lost 5 bases and the J segment 3 bases; nucleotides outside the gene matches: 4. Germline CDR1 PRHDT, CDR2 FYEKMQ (reference sequence). This CDR3 is 15 amino acids long. The CDR3 loop is CASSARTSGYNEQFF. The CDR3 nucleotides read TGTGCCAGCAGCGCAAGGACTAGCGGCTACAATGAGCAGTTCTTC.

The table lists this clone with a count of one. The CDR3 region is CASSQVNEKLFF. The CDR3 nucleotides are TGTGCCAGCAGTCAGGTTAATGAAAAACTGTTTTTT. The J gene is TRBJ1-4, the V gene TRBV7-9; D uncertain. CDR3 size: 12 residues. Trimming cost V 6 bases and J 4 bases, with 6 bases left between them. The germline V gene encodes CDR1 SEHNR and CDR2 FQNEAQ (reference sequence).

The chain uses TRBV4-1 and TRBJ2-5, with 11 bases matching TRBD2. Trimming cost V 1 base and J 2 bases; bases outside gene matches: 6. CDR1 is MGHRA and CDR2 is YSYEKL in the germline V gene. The CDR3 spans 17 residues. CDR3 residues: CASSQGPLAGGQETQYF. CDR3 DNA sequence: TGCGCCAGCAGCCAAGGGCCTCTAGCGGGGGGTCAAGAGACCCAGTACTTC.

This clone has only one observation. This chain connects TRBV9 to TRBJ2-5; TRBD1 matches 8 bases. Per germline, CDR1 SGDLS and CDR2 YYNGEE. V was pared by 1 base and J by 3 bases, with 2 bases of the junction left unmatched. This CDR3 comprises 14 residues. The chain's CDR3 is CASSVQGAEETQYF. CDR3 in DNA: TGTGCCAGCAGCGTACAGGGGGCGGAAGAGACCCAGTACTTC.

This rearrangement joins TRBV7-3 to TRBJ2-1; tentative D call: TRBD1 (6 bases). V lost 1 base to trimming and J lost 6 bases, with 19 bases between them. There are 17 residues in the CDR3. Germline V CDR1 and CDR2: SGHTA, FQGTGA. The CDR3 is CASSLRGVQGFGNEQFF. The DNA of the CDR3 is TGTGCCAGCAGCTTAAGAGGGGTACAGGGTTTCGGCAATGAGCAGTTCTTC.

V usage is TRBV7-9 and J usage is TRBJ2-1, with TRBD2 matching over 8 bases. V dropped 1 base and J dropped 10; count of bases not matched to a gene: 9. Germline CDR1 reads SEHNR; CDR2 reads FQNEAQ (reference sequence). The CDR3 has 15 amino acids. The CDR3 DNA reads TGTGCCAGCAGCTTAGTTCAAGCGGGGGTTGGAGAGCAGTTCTTC. It specifies CASSLVQAGVGEQFF.

The gene calls are TRBV5-5 and TRBJ1-1; D possibly corresponds to TRBD1 (6 bases). The CDR3 sequence is 13 residues long. Deletions cut 3 bases from V and 4 bases from J, with 10 bases between. The germline V gene encodes CDR1 SGHKS and CDR2 YYEKEE (reference sequence). DNA for the CDR3: TGTGCCAGCAGCTCCTACAGGGTCACTGAAGCTTTCTTT. Its protein is CASSSYRVTEAFF.

The chain combines TRBV4-1 with TRBJ1-1, with 7 bases identical to TRBD1. J was trimmed by 6 bases and V by 0 bases; bases with no gene match: 10. The CDR3 totals 16 residues. Germline-derived CDR1 and CDR2 are MGHRA and YSYEKL. The CDR3 region has the DNA TGCGCCAGCAGCCAAGATTTACGGCAGGGGGGAGCTGAAGCTTTCTTT. Translation: CASSQDLRQGGAEAFF.

The CDR3 DNA follows: TGTGCCAGCAGCATCCGACAGGCCGGAAACACTGAAGCTTTCTTT. Its translation: CASSIRQAGNTEAFF. The rearrangement joins TRBV13 to TRBJ1-1; possibly TRBD1 for D (6 bases). CDR1 PRHDT and CDR2 FYEKMQ come from the germline V gene (reference sequence). Trimming left V 5 bases short and J 2 bases short, with 15 bases between. The CDR3 length is 15 residues.

J is TRBJ2-2 and V is TRBV7-9; 7 nucleotides line up with TRBD2. After removal of 6 bases from V and 0 bases from J, the junction contained 1 base not matched to a gene. Germline CDR1 reads SEHNR; CDR2 reads FQNEAQ (reference sequence). The CDR3 has 14 amino acids. This CDR3 is CASRGTTNTGELFF. The CDR3 DNA is TGTGCCAGCAGGGGGACTACGAACACCGGGGAGCTGTTTTTT.